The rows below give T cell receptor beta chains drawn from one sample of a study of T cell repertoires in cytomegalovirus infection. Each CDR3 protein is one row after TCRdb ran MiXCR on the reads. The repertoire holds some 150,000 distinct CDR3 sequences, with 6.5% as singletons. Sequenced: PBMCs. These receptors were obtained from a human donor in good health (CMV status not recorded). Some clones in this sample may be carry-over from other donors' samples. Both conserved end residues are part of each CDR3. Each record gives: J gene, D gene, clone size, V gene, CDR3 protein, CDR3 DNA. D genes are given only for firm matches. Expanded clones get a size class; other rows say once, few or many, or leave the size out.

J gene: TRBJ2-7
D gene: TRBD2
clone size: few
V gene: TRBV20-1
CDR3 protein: CSAIGTSGAPYEQYF
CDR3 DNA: TGCAGTGCTATCGGGACTAGCGGGGCCCCCTACGAGCAGTACTTC

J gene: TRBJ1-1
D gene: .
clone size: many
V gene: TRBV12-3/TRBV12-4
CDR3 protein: CASSFKRGAEAFF
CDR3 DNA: TGTGCCAGCAGTTTTAAAAGGGGCGCTGAAGCTTTCTTT

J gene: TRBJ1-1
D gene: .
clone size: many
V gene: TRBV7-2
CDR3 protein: CASSPRDTEAFF
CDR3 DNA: TGTGCCAGCAGCCCCCGTGACACTGAAGCTTTCTTT

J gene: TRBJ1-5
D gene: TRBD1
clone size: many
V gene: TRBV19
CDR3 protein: CASSIHIGQGQGNQPQHF
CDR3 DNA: TGTGCCAGTAGTATCCATATTGGACAGGGCCAAGGCAATCAGCCCCAGCATTTT

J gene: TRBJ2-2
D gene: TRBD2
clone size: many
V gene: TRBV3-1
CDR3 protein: CASSSTAGGLNTGELFF
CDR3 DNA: TGTGCCAGCAGCTCTACCGCGGGGGGACTTAACACCGGGGAGCTGTTTTTT

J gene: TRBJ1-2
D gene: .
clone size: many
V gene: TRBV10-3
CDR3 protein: CAISAGQLDNYGYTF
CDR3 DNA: TGTGCCATCAGTGCTGGACAGTTAGATAACTATGGCTACACCTTC

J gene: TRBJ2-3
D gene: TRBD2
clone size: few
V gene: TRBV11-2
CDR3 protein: CASSEGLAASTDTQYF
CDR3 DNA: TGTGCCAGCAGCGAGGGACTAGCGGCTAGCACAGATACGCAGTATTTT

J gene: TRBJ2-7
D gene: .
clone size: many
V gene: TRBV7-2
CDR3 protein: CASSLVSAYEQYF
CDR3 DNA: TGTGCCAGCAGCTTAGTGTCAGCCTACGAGCAGTACTTC

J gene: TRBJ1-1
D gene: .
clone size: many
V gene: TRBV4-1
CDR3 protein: CASSPLETGNTEAFF
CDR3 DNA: TGCGCCAGCAGCCCACTAGAGACTGGGAACACTGAAGCTTTCTTT

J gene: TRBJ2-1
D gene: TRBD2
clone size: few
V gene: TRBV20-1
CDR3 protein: CSANPGTSGGADEQFF
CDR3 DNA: TGCAGTGCTAATCCCGGGACTAGCGGGGGGGCCGATGAGCAGTTCTTC

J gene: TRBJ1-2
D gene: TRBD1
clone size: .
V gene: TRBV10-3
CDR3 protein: CATTGQGDYGYTF
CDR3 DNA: TGTGCCACCACCGGACAGGGTGACTATGGCTACACCTTC

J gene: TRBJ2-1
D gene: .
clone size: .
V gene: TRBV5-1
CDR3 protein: CASSLGGAQNEQFF
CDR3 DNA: TGCGCCAGCAGCTTGGGGGGCGCTCAGAATGAGCAGTTCTTC

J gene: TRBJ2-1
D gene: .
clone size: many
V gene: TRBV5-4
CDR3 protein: CASSLTGAGYNEQFF
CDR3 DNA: TGTGCCAGCAGCTTAACAGGGGCGGGATACAATGAGCAGTTCTTC

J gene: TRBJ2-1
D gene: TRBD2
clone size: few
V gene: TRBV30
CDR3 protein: CAWSVTGGVTLYNEQFF
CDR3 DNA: TGTGCCTGGAGTGTAACGGGGGGTGTGACGCTCTACAATGAGCAGTTCTTC

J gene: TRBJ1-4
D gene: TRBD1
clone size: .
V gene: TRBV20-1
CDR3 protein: CSASLPTGLNEKLFF
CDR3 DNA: TGCAGTGCTAGTTTGCCGACAGGGCTGAATGAAAAACTGTTTTTT

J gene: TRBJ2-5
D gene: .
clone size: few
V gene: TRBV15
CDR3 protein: CATPPEAIRQETQYF
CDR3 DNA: TGTGCCACCCCTCCGGAGGCGATCAGACAAGAGACCCAGTACTTC

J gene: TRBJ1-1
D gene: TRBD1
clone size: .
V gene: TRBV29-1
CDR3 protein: CSVFRGLNTEAFF
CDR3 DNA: TGCAGCGTGTTCAGGGGGCTGAACACTGAAGCTTTCTTT

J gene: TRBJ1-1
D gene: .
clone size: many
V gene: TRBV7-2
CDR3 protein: CASSLNRQGTEAFF
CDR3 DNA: TGTGCCAGCAGCTTAAATCGGCAAGGCACTGAAGCTTTCTTT

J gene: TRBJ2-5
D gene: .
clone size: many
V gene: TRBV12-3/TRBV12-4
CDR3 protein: CASSALQGFGETQYF
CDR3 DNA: TGTGCCAGCAGCGCTCTTCAGGGATTCGGAGAGACCCAGTACTTC

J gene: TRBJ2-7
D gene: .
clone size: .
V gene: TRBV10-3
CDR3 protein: CASRGQQTYEQYF
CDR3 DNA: TGTGCCTCCCGAGGACAACAAACGTACGAGCAGTACTTC

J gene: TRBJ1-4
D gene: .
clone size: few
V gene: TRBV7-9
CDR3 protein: CASSLIQGDEKLFF
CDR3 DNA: TGTGCCAGCAGCTTAATCCAGGGTGATGAAAAACTGTTTTTT

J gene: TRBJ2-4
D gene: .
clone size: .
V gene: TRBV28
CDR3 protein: CASRRDRSDIQYF
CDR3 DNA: TGTGCCAGCAGACGCGACAGGTCGGACATTCAGTACTTC

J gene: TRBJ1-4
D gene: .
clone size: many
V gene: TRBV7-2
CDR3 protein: CASSLVGGANEKLFF
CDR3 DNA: TGTGCCAGCAGCTTAGTTGGGGGAGCTAATGAAAAACTGTTTTTT

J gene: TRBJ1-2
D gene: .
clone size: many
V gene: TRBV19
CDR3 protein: CASKNSATADPYGYTF
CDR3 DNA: TGTGCCAGTAAAAACAGCGCGACGGCAGACCCCTATGGCTACACCTTC

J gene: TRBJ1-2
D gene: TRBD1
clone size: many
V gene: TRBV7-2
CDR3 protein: CASSLELGQGHSGYTF
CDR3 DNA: TGTGCCAGCAGCTTAGAACTTGGACAGGGTCATTCTGGCTACACCTTC

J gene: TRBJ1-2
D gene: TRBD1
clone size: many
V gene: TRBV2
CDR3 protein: CASSAQQGVEVGYTF
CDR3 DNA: TGTGCCAGCAGCGCGCAACAGGGGGTCGAGGTGGGCTACACCTTC

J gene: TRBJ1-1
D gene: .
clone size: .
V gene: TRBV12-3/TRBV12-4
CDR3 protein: CASSHPSAGYTEAFF
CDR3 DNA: TGTGCCAGCAGCCACCCGAGTGCGGGCTACACTGAAGCTTTCTTT

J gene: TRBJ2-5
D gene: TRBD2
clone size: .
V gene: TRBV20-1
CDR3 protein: CSARISGARGETQYF
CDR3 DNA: TGCAGTGCTCGAATTAGCGGGGCGCGGGGAGAGACCCAGTACTTC

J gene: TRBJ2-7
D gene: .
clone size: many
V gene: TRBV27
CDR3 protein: CASRSAGVYEQYF
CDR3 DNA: TGTGCCAGCAGATCGGCCGGGGTCTACGAGCAGTACTTC

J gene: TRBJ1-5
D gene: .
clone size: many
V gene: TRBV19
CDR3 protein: CASSTYKVSNQPQHF
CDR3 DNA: TGTGCCAGTAGTACTTACAAGGTCAGCAATCAGCCCCAGCATTTT

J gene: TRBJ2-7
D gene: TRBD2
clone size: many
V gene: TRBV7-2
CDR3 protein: CASSSEALARYEQYF
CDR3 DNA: TGTGCCAGCAGCTCCGAGGCACTAGCGAGGTACGAGCAGTACTTC

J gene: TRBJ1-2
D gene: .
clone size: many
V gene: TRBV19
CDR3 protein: CATSGETIGNYGYTF
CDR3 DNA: TGTGCCACCTCGGGGGAAACAATTGGGAACTATGGCTACACCTTC

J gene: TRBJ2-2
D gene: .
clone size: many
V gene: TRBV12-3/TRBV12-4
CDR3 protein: CASSPGVNTGELFF
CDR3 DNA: TGTGCCAGCAGCCCCGGGGTCAACACCGGGGAGCTGTTTTTT

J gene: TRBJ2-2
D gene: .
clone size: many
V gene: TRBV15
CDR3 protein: CATSRSPGRGKSGELFF
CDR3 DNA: TGTGCCACCAGCAGGTCACCGGGACGCGGTAAATCCGGGGAGCTGTTTTTT

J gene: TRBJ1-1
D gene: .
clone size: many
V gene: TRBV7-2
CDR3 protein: CASRLQEVRPEAFF
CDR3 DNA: TGTGCCAGCAGGTTACAGGAGGTGCGTCCTGAAGCTTTCTTT

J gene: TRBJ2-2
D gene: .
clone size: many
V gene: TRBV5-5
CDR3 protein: CASGLGGTGELFF
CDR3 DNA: TGTGCCAGCGGTCTCGGGGGTACCGGGGAGCTGTTTTTT

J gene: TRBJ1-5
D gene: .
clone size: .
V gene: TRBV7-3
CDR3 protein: CASSPGGSNHHQHF
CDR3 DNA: TGTGCCAGCAGCCCCGGGGGCAGCAATCATCACCAGCATTTT

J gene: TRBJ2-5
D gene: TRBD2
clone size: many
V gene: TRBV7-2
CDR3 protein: CASSLSPTSGRGTQYF
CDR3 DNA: TGTGCCAGCAGCTTAAGCCCCACTAGCGGGCGGGGGACCCAGTACTTC

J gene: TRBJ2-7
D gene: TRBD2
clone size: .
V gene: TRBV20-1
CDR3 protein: CSAWGGGASYEQYF
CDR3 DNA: TGCAGTGCTTGGGGCGGGGGGGCTTCCTACGAGCAGTACTTC

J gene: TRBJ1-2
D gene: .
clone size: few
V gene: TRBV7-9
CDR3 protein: CASSRRAGGQIELGYTF
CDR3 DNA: TGTGCCAGCAGCCGCCGGGCGGGAGGCCAGATCGAGTTAGGCTACACCTTC

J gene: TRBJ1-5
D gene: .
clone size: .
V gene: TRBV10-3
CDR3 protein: CAISEGQSKNQPQHF
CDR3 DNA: TGTGCCATCAGTGAGGGGCAGTCAAAAAATCAGCCCCAGCATTTT

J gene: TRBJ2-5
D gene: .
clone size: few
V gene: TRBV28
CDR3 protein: CASSLEDQETQYF
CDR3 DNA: TGTGCCAGCAGTTTAGAGGATCAAGAGACCCAGTACTTC

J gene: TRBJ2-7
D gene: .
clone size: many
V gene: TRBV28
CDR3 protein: CASSPEPLTGLSYEQYF
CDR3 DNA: TGTGCCAGCAGTCCCGAGCCCCTGACAGGCCTCTCCTACGAGCAGTACTTC

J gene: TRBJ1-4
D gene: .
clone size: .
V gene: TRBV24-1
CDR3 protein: CATSDLQEGEKLFF
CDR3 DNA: TGTGCCACCAGTGATTTGCAGGAAGGAGAAAAACTGTTTTTT

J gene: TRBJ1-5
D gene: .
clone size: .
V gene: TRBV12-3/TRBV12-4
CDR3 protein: CASSLSQGFQPQHF
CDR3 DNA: TGTGCCAGCAGTTTAAGTCAGGGGTTTCAGCCCCAGCATTTT

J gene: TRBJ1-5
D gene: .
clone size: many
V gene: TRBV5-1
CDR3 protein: CASSIDPSSNQPQHF
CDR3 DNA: TGCGCCAGCAGCATTGACCCCTCTAGCAATCAGCCCCAGCATTTT

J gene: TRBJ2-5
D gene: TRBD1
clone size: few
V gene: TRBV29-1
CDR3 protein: CSVPDRGVQTQYF
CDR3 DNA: TGCAGCGTTCCAGACAGGGGAGTGCAGACCCAGTACTTC

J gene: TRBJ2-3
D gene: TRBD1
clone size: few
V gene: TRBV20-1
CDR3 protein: CSARGAGTGGATDTQYF
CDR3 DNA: TGCAGTGCTAGAGGGGCCGGGACAGGGGGCGCCACAGATACGCAGTATTTT

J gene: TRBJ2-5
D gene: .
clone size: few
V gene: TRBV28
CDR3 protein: CASSSPTDGTKAETQYF
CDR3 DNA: TGTGCCAGCAGTTCCCCGACGGACGGAACCAAGGCGGAGACCCAGTACTTC

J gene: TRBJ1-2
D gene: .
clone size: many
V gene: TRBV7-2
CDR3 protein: CASSKEGTRGYTF
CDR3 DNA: TGTGCCAGCAGCAAAGAAGGGACCCGTGGCTACACCTTC

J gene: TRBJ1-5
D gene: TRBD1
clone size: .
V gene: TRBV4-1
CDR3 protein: CASSQPGQGLNQPQHF
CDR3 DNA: TGCGCCAGCAGCCAACCGGGACAGGGTCTTAATCAGCCCCAGCATTTT

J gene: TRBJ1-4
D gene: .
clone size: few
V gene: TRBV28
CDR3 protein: CASSADLRGLFF
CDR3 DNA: TGTGCCAGCAGCGCGGACCTCCGAGGACTGTTTTTT

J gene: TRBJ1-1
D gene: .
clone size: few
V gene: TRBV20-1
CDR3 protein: CSGQTENTEAFF
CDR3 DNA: TGCAGTGGTCAGACAGAGAACACTGAAGCTTTCTTT

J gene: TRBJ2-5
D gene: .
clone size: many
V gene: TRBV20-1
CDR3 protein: CSASLPGLKETQYF
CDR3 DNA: TGCAGTGCTTCCTTGCCGGGTCTGAAAGAGACCCAGTACTTC

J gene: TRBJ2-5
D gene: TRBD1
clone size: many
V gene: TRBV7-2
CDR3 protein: CASSTGTGWGQETQYF
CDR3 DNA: TGTGCCAGCAGCACTGGGACAGGGTGGGGACAAGAGACCCAGTACTTC